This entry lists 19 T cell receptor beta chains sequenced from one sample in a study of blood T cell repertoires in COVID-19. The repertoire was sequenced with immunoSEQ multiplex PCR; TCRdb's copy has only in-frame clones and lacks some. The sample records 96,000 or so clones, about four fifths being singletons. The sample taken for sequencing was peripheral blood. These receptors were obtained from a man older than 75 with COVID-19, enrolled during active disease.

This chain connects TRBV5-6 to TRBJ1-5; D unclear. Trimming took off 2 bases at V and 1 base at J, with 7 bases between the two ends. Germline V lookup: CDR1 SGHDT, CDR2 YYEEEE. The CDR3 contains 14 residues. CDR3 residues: CASSFGGSNQPQHF. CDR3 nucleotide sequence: TGTGCCAGCAGCTTCGGAGGGAGCAATCAGCCCCAGCATTTT.

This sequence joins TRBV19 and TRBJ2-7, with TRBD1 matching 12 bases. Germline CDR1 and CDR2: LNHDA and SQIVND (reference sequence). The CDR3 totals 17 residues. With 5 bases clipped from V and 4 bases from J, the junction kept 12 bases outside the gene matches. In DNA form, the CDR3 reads TGTGCCAGTAGTTCCCAAAACCCGGGACAGGGGGCTTACGAGCAGTACTTC. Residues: CASSSQNPGQGAYEQYF.

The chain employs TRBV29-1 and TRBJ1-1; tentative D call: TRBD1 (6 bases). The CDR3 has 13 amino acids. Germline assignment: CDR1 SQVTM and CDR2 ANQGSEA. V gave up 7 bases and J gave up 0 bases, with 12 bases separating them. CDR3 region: CSGRQVVNTEAFF. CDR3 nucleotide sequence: TGCAGCGGAAGACAGGTAGTGAACACTGAAGCTTTCTTT.

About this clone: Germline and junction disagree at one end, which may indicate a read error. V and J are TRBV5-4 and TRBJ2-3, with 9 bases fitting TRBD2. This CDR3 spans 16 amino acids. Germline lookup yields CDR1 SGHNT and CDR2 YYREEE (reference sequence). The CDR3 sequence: CASSSEPGTSKDTQYF. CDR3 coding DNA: TGTGCCAGCAGCTCCGAACCCGGGACTAGCAAAGATACGCAGTATTTT.

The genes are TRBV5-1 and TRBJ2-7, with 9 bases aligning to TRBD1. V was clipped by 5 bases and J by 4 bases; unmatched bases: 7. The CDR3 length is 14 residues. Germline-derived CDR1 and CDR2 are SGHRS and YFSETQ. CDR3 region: CASSIRDRVYEQYF. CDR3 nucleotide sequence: TGCGCCAGCAGTATTCGGGACAGGGTTTACGAGCAGTACTTC.

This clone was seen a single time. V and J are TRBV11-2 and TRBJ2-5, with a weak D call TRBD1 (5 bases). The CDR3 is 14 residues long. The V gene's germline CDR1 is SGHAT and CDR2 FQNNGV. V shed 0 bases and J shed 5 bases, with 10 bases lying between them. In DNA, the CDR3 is TGTGCCAGCAGCTTAGACAGGGTGTCGGAGACCCAGTACTTC. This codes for CASSLDRVSETQYF.

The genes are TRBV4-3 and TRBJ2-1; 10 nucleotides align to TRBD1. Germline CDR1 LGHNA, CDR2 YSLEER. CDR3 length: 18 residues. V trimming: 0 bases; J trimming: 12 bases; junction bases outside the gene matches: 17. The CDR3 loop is CASSQDGQGGPLMDGQFF. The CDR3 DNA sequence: TGCGCCAGCAGCCAAGATGGACAGGGGGGTCCACTTATGGATGGGCAGTTCTTC.

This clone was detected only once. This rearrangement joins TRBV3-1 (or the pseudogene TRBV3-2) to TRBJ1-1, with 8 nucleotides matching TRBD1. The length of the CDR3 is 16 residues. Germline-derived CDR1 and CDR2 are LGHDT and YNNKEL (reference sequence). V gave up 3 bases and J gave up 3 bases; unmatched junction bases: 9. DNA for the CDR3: TGTGCCAGCAGCCATATCGCAGGGGGCATGGACACTGAAGCTTTCTTT. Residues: CASSHIAGGMDTEAFF.

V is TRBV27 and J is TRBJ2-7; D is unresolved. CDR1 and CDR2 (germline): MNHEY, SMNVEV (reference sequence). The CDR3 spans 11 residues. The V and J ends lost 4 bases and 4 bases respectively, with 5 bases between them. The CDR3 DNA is TGTGCCAGCAGTTCTCGGTACGAGCAGTACTTC. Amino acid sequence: CASSSRYEQYF.

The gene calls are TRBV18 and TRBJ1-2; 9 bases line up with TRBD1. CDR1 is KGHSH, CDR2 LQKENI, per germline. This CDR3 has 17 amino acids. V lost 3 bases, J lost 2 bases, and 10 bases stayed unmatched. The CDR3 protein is CASSPAPPGQGNYGYTF. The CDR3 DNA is TGTGCCAGCTCACCGGCCCCCCCGGGACAGGGAAACTATGGCTACACCTTC.

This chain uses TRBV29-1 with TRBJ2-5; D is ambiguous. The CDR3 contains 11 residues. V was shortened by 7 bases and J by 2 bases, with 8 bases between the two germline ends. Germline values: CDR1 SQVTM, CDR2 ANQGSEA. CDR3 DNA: TGCAGCGCTGACCCACAAGAGACCCAGTACTTC. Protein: CSADPQETQYF.

The CDR3 DNA is TGCGCCAGCAGCTTGGCACGAGCAGGGGCGCAGTACTTC. Protein product: CASSLARAGAQYF. The chain is built from TRBV5-1 and TRBJ2-7; a weak D match, TRBD1 (6 bases). Trimming took 0 bases from V and 9 from J, leaving 13 bases between them. The V gene's germline CDR1 is SGHRS and CDR2 YFSETQ. The CDR3 is made up of 13 amino acids.

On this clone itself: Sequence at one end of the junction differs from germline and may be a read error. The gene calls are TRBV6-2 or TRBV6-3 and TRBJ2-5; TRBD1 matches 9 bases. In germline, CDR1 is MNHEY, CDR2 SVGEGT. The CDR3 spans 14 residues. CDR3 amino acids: CAGSRDRGIETQYF. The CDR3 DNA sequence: TGTGCCGGCAGTCGTGACAGGGGGATCGAGACCCAGTACTTC.

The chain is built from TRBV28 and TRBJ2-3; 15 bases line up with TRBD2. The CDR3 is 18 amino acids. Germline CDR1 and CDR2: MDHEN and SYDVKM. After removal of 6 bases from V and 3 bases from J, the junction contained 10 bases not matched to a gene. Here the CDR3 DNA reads TGTGCCAGCAGACGGGGGGGGACTAGCGGGAGGTTAACAGATACGCAGTATTTT. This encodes CASRRGGTSGRLTDTQYF.

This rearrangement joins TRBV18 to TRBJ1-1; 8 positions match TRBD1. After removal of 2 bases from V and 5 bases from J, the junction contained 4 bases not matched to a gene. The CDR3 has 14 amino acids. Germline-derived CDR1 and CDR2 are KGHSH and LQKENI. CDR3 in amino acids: CASSPNTGGTEAFF. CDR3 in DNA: TGTGCCAGCTCACCAAATACAGGGGGTACTGAAGCTTTCTTT.

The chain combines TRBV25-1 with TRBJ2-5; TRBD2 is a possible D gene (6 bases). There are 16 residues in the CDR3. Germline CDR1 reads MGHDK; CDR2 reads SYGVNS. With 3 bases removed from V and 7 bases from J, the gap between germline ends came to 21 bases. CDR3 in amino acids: CASSDPTLGSTATQYF. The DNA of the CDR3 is TGTGCCAGCAGTGATCCCACTCTCGGGAGCACGGCGACCCAGTACTTC.

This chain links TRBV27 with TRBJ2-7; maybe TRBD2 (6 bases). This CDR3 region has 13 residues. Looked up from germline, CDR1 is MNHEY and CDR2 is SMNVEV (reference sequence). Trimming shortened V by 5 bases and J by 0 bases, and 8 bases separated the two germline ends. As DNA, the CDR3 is TGTGCCAGCAGTCCCGGGGGCTCCTACGAGCAGTACTTC. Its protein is CASSPGGSYEQYF.

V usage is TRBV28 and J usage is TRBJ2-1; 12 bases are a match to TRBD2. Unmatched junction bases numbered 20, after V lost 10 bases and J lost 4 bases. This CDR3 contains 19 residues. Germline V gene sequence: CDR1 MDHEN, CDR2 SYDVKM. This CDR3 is CATDSLLSTSGRRYNEQFF. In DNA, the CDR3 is TGTGCCACCGACTCGCTACTCAGTACTAGCGGGAGGCGTTACAATGAGCAGTTCTTC.

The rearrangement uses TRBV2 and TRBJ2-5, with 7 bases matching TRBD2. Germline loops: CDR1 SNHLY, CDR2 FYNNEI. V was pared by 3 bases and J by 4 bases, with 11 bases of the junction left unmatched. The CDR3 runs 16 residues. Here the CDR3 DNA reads TGTGCCAGCAGTGAGGATTGGGCAGGCGGGAGAGAGACCCAGTACTTC. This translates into CASSEDWAGGRETQYF.